The source of this T cell receptor (beta chain) is a study of blood T cell repertoires in COVID-19 (TCRdb year 2020). A note on the overall study: The collaborator samples originated in the United States, Italy and Spain and spanned the acute and convalescent phases of COVID-19. The material from the prospective study consisted of cDNA or gDNA derived from T cells, B-cell-depleted T cells, or PBMCs. Deeply sampled blood TCRbeta repertoires from subjects exposed to, actively infected with, or recovered from COVID-19 were included in the dataset. The repertoires were released in a freely available public database meant as a resource for research on the immune response to SARS-CoV-2. Samples came from the ongoing ImmuneRACE study (first 160 participants) plus 1,254 subjects from 6 global collaborators. The sample metadata nearly always contained a de-identified subject ID, COVID-19 status, age in years and sex. HLA class I and class II types, where available, came from metadata supplied by the sample provider rather than from assay-based typing. On the study overall, not on this receptor specifically: The quantity of clinical and demographic metadata differed by source and by participant and was supplied without curation.

Collaborating institutions collected whole blood in K2EDTA tubes following their own protocols. For TCRbeta analysis, collaborators shipped samples as frozen whole blood, isolated PBMCs, or DNA extracted from either of those sample types. TCRbeta CDR3 regions were amplified from genomic DNA using the immunoSEQ Assay, a bias-controlled multiplex PCR. The study's own analysis went as follows. The number of nucleated cells in each sample was estimated from the amplification of reference gene primers within the assay. To quantify the absolute abundance of each unique TCRbeta CDR3 rearrangement, sequence reads were collapsed and filtered. Productive Simpson clonality was computed per sample as the square root of Simpson's diversity index over productive rearrangements. This is the immuneACCESS table as TCRdb keeps it, with only in-frame sequences that have V and J called. A part of the clones is gone; compared with another copy, unresolved V genes explain less than half, and the rest is unexplained. V, J and clone size were drawn from that table, and D and trimming were deduced from the DNA. The sample table shows 130,000 or so clones, and 85% to 90% are seen once. More than 1.5% of the sample goes to the ten largest clones.

CDR1 and CDR2, per the germline V gene, are MDHEN and SYDVKM. The CDR3 contains 13 residues, cysteine and phenylalanine counted. The CDR3 DNA has 39 bases and is translated from base 1. V loses 2 bases, J loses 4 bases, and the germline ends lie 8 bases apart. Turning to this clone: No cognate antigen has been identified for it. Base-call qualities are not available, and no considerably larger clone is one nucleotide away.

The TCR comes from a woman aged 55-75 years with acute or convalescent COVID-19. The V and J genes are TRBV28 and TRBJ1-2, with an unclear D gene assignment. Sequenced input: peripheral blood. The CDR3 amino acid sequence is: CASSLGQAYGYTF. Read as DNA, the sequence is TGTGCCAGCAGTTTAGGGCAAGCCTATGGCTACACCTTC.